The rows below give T cell receptor beta chains drawn from one sample of a study of cytomegalovirus exposure and HLA in healthy donors. Using immunoSEQ multiplex PCR, the repertoire was profiled, and TCRdb retains in-frame clones only, with some absent. Here the sample spans fewer than 250,000 clones, about 82% being singletons. The sequencing sample was made of PBMCs. These receptor sequences come from a man aged 25-45 years in good health and CMV-seronegative. Both conserved end residues are trimmed from each CDR3.

CDR3aa: ASSLVGGETQY; v_gene: TRBV7-3; j_gene: TRBJ2-5
CDR3aa: ASSAARDRVEQY; v_gene: TRBV2; j_gene: NA
CDR3aa: ASSYGTGGTGELF; v_gene: TRBV7-8; j_gene: TRBJ2-2
CDR3aa: ASSPGQGRYEQY; v_gene: TRBV5-1; j_gene: TRBJ2-7
CDR3aa: ASSILGGNQPQH; v_gene: TRBV19; j_gene: TRBJ1-5
CDR3aa: ASRAGGLAKNIQY; v_gene: TRBV2; j_gene: TRBJ2-4
CDR3aa: ASSPTPTGYRETQY; v_gene: TRBV27; j_gene: TRBJ2-5
CDR3aa: ASSSPGTGVYEQY; v_gene: TRBV5-1; j_gene: TRBJ2-7
CDR3aa: ASSSAGGYEQY; v_gene: TRBV5-5; j_gene: TRBJ2-7
CDR3aa: ASRGTGAAATQY; v_gene: TRBV2; j_gene: TRBJ2-3
CDR3aa: SSSLASSGYGYT; v_gene: TRBV7-9; j_gene: TRBJ1-2
CDR3aa: AISSSETQY; v_gene: TRBV10-3; j_gene: TRBJ2-5
CDR3aa: ASSYYAGSYNSPLH; v_gene: TRBV6-6; j_gene: TRBJ1-6
CDR3aa: ASSLGTGELF; v_gene: TRBV11-2; j_gene: TRBJ2-2
CDR3aa: SSSLARGGTEAF; v_gene: TRBV7-9; j_gene: TRBJ1-1
CDR3aa: ASSKAPLWTCASTDTQY; v_gene: TRBV21-1; j_gene: TRBJ2-3
CDR3aa: ASSTLSGTSGETQY; v_gene: TRBV7-2; j_gene: TRBJ2-5
CDR3aa: ASSLSLGGTGELF; v_gene: TRBV5-1; j_gene: TRBJ2-2
CDR3aa: ASSEGGTAYEQY; v_gene: TRBV6-1; j_gene: TRBJ2-7
CDR3aa: ASSLRGGYEQY; v_gene: TRBV7-9; j_gene: TRBJ2-7
CDR3aa: ASSFGGGYEQY; v_gene: TRBV7-9; j_gene: TRBJ2-7
CDR3aa: ASSQDRRPSSYEQY; v_gene: TRBV4-3; j_gene: TRBJ2-7
CDR3aa: ASSSGGTGNQPQH; v_gene: TRBV5-1; j_gene: TRBJ1-5
CDR3aa: ASSLEVGVKNYGYT; v_gene: TRBV7-2; j_gene: TRBJ1-2
CDR3aa: ASSQGRGSPEQY; v_gene: TRBV4-2; j_gene: TRBJ2-7
CDR3aa: ASSSGKHGGLGETQY; v_gene: TRBV7-2; j_gene: TRBJ2-5
CDR3aa: ASSLDWGLEPDTQY; v_gene: TRBV7-9; j_gene: TRBJ2-3
CDR3aa: ASSPRQGNSPLH; v_gene: TRBV5-4; j_gene: TRBJ1-6
CDR3aa: ASSQEYGANQPQH; v_gene: TRBV4-2; j_gene: TRBJ1-5
CDR3aa: ASSASDGGAEAF; v_gene: TRBV9; j_gene: TRBJ1-1
CDR3aa: ASSRLVTDTQY; v_gene: TRBV7-2; j_gene: TRBJ2-3
CDR3aa: ASSLASGAIYNEQF; v_gene: TRBV5-1; j_gene: TRBJ2-1
CDR3aa: ASSLGGGTGGAEQY; v_gene: TRBV5-8; j_gene: TRBJ2-7
CDR3aa: ASSWGTGKTYEQY; v_gene: TRBV6-5; j_gene: TRBJ2-7
CDR3aa: ASSSRSSGNTIY; v_gene: TRBV13; j_gene: TRBJ1-3
CDR3aa: ATSPGGAIETQY; v_gene: TRBV28; j_gene: TRBJ2-5
CDR3aa: ASSLSRGRETQY; v_gene: TRBV27; j_gene: TRBJ2-5
CDR3aa: ASSPRLRGNEQF; v_gene: TRBV4-3; j_gene: TRBJ2-1
CDR3aa: ASRPPGGAVNTEAF; v_gene: TRBV9; j_gene: TRBJ1-1
CDR3aa: AISAKSGALFETQY; v_gene: TRBV10-3; j_gene: TRBJ2-5
CDR3aa: ASNLWTRNQPQH; v_gene: TRBV6-1; j_gene: TRBJ1-5
CDR3aa: ASSLGGQRSTDTQY; v_gene: TRBV5-1; j_gene: TRBJ2-3
CDR3aa: ASSLGSYDTQY; v_gene: TRBV5-4; j_gene: TRBJ2-3
CDR3aa: ASSLYPLGGGSDEQF; v_gene: TRBV27; j_gene: TRBJ2-1
CDR3aa: ASSLVGTGDTGELF; v_gene: TRBV4-2; j_gene: TRBJ2-2
CDR3aa: ASGDRGYNQPQH; v_gene: TRBV19; j_gene: TRBJ1-5
CDR3aa: ASSGSEGTLFFGGYT; v_gene: TRBV5-6; j_gene: TRBJ1-2
CDR3aa: ASSVTGAFRAYTEAF; v_gene: TRBV9; j_gene: TRBJ1-1
CDR3aa: ASSRSPQPQH; v_gene: TRBV5-8; j_gene: TRBJ1-5
CDR3aa: ASRQVFTGELF; v_gene: TRBV2; j_gene: TRBJ2-2
CDR3aa: ASSCRVLLLVFNQPQH; v_gene: TRBV11-3; j_gene: TRBJ1-5
CDR3aa: ASRPPGSYEQY; v_gene: TRBV28; j_gene: TRBJ2-7
CDR3aa: ASSSPSGNIQY; v_gene: TRBV7-2; j_gene: TRBJ2-4
CDR3aa: ASSKLPPTGHTEAF; v_gene: TRBV19; j_gene: TRBJ1-1
CDR3aa: ASSRLVREQY; v_gene: TRBV5-6; j_gene: TRBJ2-7